The 19 T cell receptor beta chains presented below share a single source sample, sequenced in a study of sequential checkpoint blockade in melanoma. Treatment of the sample: randomized to nivolumab then ipilimumab (arm A) or the reverse (arm B). Sequencing used immunoSEQ multiplex PCR; TCRdb keeps in-frame clones, though not all of them. The repertoire has 16,000 or so clones, just under 95% of them found once; the top ten carry about a quarter. Sequencing used CD8+ T cells sorted from blood (inferred from file names), obtained from a patient given nivolumab and ipilimumab in sequence. Every receptor here comes from a human donor with melanoma.

The V call is TRBV5-6, the J call TRBJ1-1; weak D call: TRBD1 (6 bases). V lost 5 bases and J lost 2, with 10 bases in between. Germline V gives CDR1 SGHDT, CDR2 YYEEEE. CDR3 length: 13 amino acids. DNA for the CDR3: TGTGCCAGCAGATTGACAGGAAACACTGAAGCTTTCTTT. It translates to CASRLTGNTEAFF.

This chain joins TRBV20-1 and TRBJ1-2, with D uncertain. From germline, CDR1 is DFQATT and CDR2 SNEGSKA (reference sequence). There are 9 residues in the CDR3. The CDR3 region is CYEVGGYTF. The CDR3 DNA reads TGCTACGAGGTGGGTGGCTACACCTTC.

This clone was detected only once. The CDR3 nucleotides are TGTGCCATCAGTGAGTCTGTACACCAAGGAAACACCATATATTTT. Its protein is CAISESVHQGNTIYF. The chain links TRBV10-3 to TRBJ1-3; D is ambiguous. CDR1 and CDR2 (germline): ENHRY, SYGVKD. Trimming removed 0 bases from V and 4 bases from J, with 10 bases in between. This CDR3 comprises 15 residues.

The chain couples TRBV20-1 to TRBJ1-1; unclear D gene. The germline CDR1 and CDR2 sequences are DFQATT and SNEGSKA (reference sequence). Trimming removed 5 bases at V and 1 base at J, with 5 bases between. This CDR3 region has 11 residues. The CDR3 loop is CSAPWNTEAFF. CDR3 nucleotides: TGCAGTGCTCCCTGGAACACTGAAGCTTTCTTT.

V usage is TRBV27 and J usage is TRBJ1-4; the D gene is possibly TRBD1 (6 bases). This CDR3 is 16 amino acids long. CDR1 MNHEY and CDR2 SMNVEV come from the germline V gene (reference sequence). V was pared by 3 bases and J by 7 bases, with 18 bases between. The DNA for the CDR3 is TGTGCCAGCAGTTTGTCGATTGGGCAGGGGTTTGAAAAACTGTTTTTT. Translated, it gives CASSLSIGQGFEKLFF. Full variable domain (missing parts from reference TRBV27 and TRBJ1-4): EAQVTQNPRYLITVTGKKLTVTCSQNMNHEYMSWYRQDPGLGLRQIYYSMNVEVTDKGDVPEGYKVSRKEKRNFPLILESPSPNQTSLYFCASSLSIGQGFEKLFFGSGTQLSVL.

This chain joins TRBV5-1 and TRBJ1-2; unclear D gene. Germline CDR1 and CDR2: SGHRS and YFSETQ. The CDR3 totals 12 residues. With 4 bases removed from V and 3 bases from J, the gap between germline ends came to 7 bases. The CDR3 bases are TGCGCCAGCAGCCCTCTTGACTATGGCTACACCTTC. This codes for CASSPLDYGYTF.

The chain has TRBV27 and TRBJ1-5; D gene unclear. Germline V gives CDR1 MNHEY, CDR2 SMNVEV (reference sequence). Trimming shortened V by 6 bases and J by 0 bases, and 12 bases separated the two germline ends. This CDR3 comprises 15 residues. CDR3 DNA sequence: TGTGCCAGCAGCATAGGACTGTATAGCAATCAGCCCCAGCATTTT. It codes for CASSIGLYSNQPQHF.

The chain couples TRBV14 to TRBJ1-1; D remains unclear. V was cut by 0 bases and J by 8 bases, with 10 bases left in between. The length of the CDR3 is 13 residues. CDR1 is SGHDN, CDR2 FVKESK, per germline. CDR3: CASSQDREIEAFF. CDR3 in DNA: TGTGCCAGCAGCCAAGATCGGGAAATCGAAGCTTTCTTT.

The chain links TRBV7-9 to TRBJ2-6, with no clear D. The CDR3 spans 16 residues. Germline loops: CDR1 SEHNR, CDR2 FQNEAQ (reference sequence). V shed 5 bases and J shed 4 bases, with 15 bases lying between them. The CDR3 spells CASSPPIVEGANVLTF. The CDR3 bases are TGTGCCAGCAGCCCCCCCATTGTTGAGGGGGCCAACGTCCTGACTTTC.

The chain couples TRBV9 to TRBJ1-2; weak D call: TRBD1 (6 bases). This CDR3 has 13 residues. Deletions cut 4 bases from V and 8 bases from J, with 15 bases between. CDR1 is SGDLS and CDR2 is YYNGEE in the germline V gene. The DNA of the CDR3 is TGTGCCAGCAGCCCGAGACAGGCTGAAGGCTACACCTTC. It yields the protein CASSPRQAEGYTF.

Note on this clone: Germline and junction disagree at one end, which may indicate a read error. V gene TRBV5-6 combines with J gene TRBJ2-7, with D possibly TRBD2 on 5 matching bases. The CDR3 has 17 residues. From germline, CDR1 is SGHDT and CDR2 YYEEEE. The CDR3 loop is CASSSSSLGGVSHEQYF. The DNA of the CDR3 is TGTGCCAGCAGCTCATCAAGTTTAGGAGGCGTCTCCCACGAGCAGTACTTC.

The gene calls are TRBV6-1 and TRBJ2-7, with 8 bases fitting TRBD1. The CDR3 runs to 13 residues. Germline V lookup: CDR1 MNHNS, CDR2 SASEGT. Trimming at V came to 6 bases and at J to 5 bases, leaving 6 bases not matched to a gene. The CDR3 loop reads CASRGQGNDEQYF. The CDR3 bases are TGTGCCAGCAGAGGACAGGGCAACGACGAGCAGTACTTC.

The V and J genes are TRBV28 and TRBJ2-7, with 11 bases matching TRBD2. The germline CDR1 and CDR2 sequences are MDHEN and SYDVKM. The length of the CDR3 is 16 residues. J was trimmed by 1 base and V by 3 bases; bases with no gene match: 5. As DNA, the CDR3 is TGTGCCAGCAGTTTCGCTAGCGGGAGGTTTTCCTACGAGCAGTACTTC. This translates into CASSFASGRFSYEQYF.

This clone appeared once. The rearrangement links TRBV6-1 to TRBJ2-7; 9 nucleotides agree with TRBD2. CDR1 MNHNS and CDR2 SASEGT come from the germline V gene. The CDR3 is 14 residues long. The V segment lost 5 bases and the J segment 6 bases; nucleotides outside the gene matches: 8. As DNA, the CDR3 is TGTGCCAGCAGTCTATTAGCGGGAGTCTCCGAGCAGTACTTC. This gives the protein CASSLLAGVSEQYF.

CDR3 in amino acids: CASSSRTSGWEQYV. Here the CDR3 DNA reads TGTGCCAGCAGCTCACGGACTTCGGGTTGGGAGCAGTACGTC. The rearrangement links TRBV7-8 to TRBJ2-7, with TRBD2 as a possible D gene (5 bases). The CDR3 runs 14 residues. Germline values: CDR1 SGHVS, CDR2 FQNEAQ. The V and J ends lost 4 bases and 7 bases respectively, with 17 bases between them.

This clone showed up just once. The rearrangement links TRBV6-6 to TRBJ1-1; unclear D gene. The CDR3 runs to 12 residues. Per the germline V gene, CDR1 is MNHNY and CDR2 is SVGAGI (reference sequence). Trimming took off 2 bases at V and 5 bases at J, with 6 bases between the two ends. CDR3 DNA sequence: TGTGCCAGCAGTTACGGAGGAACTGAAGCTTTCTTT. Amino acid sequence: CASSYGGTEAFF.

The chain employs TRBV7-6 and TRBJ1-6; 8 bases align to TRBD1. The CDR3 spans 18 residues. Germline loops: CDR1 SGHVS, CDR2 FNYEAQ. The V and J ends lost 3 bases and 2 bases, in that order; junction bases with no gene match: 9. DNA of the CDR3: TGTGCCAGCAGCTTGGACAGGGAAAGGGAGGCCTATAATTCACCCCTCCACTTT. Amino acids: CASSLDREREAYNSPLHF.

This sequence joins TRBV7-9 and TRBJ1-2, with 7 bases aligning to TRBD1. Germline values: CDR1 SEHNR, CDR2 FQNEAQ (reference sequence). The CDR3 contains 13 residues. Trimming cost V 4 bases and J 2 bases; bases outside gene matches: 1. DNA for the CDR3: TGTGCCAGCAGCTCGACAGGGAACTATGGCTACACCTTC. The encoded protein is CASSSTGNYGYTF. Based on the CDR3 plus reference TRBV7-9 and TRBJ1-2, the full variable domain is DTGVSQNPRHKITKRGQNVTFRCDPISEHNRLYWYRQTLGQGPEFLTYFQNEAQLEKSRLLSDRFSAERPKGSFSTLEIQRTEQGDSAMYLCASSSTGNYGYTFGSGTRLTVV.

J is TRBJ2-7 and V is TRBV7-8; 11 bases align to TRBD2. The CDR3 is made up of 15 amino acids. Trimming removed 5 bases from V and 0 bases from J; junction bases left unmatched: 3. Germline assignment: CDR1 SGHVS and CDR2 FQNEAQ. CDR3 bases: TGTGCCAGCAGCGCTAGCGGGAGGACCTCCTACGAGCAGTACTTC. Translating gives CASSASGRTSYEQYF.